This TCR beta chain was documented in a study of T cell responses to AZD1222 COVID-19 vaccine (dated by TCRdb to the early 2020s). General notes on the study: Because spike-specific TCR depth and breadth did not differ between the two schedules, AZD1222 recipients who got a second dose at roughly 4 weeks were pooled with those who got a second dose at roughly 12 weeks. Trial participants were enrolled by age into 18-55, 56-69 and 70-plus year subgroups, with 148, 28 and 57 TCR-sequenced participants respectively. A total of under 250 trial participants underwent TCR sequencing, of whom roughly 210 had received two doses of AZD1222 and 26 had received two doses of the MenACWY control vaccine.

Points on this clone: Its recognized antigen is unknown. Nothing much larger sits one base from this clone, and base qualities are not available.

The time point label here, explained by the study, means: baseline before first vaccination. Samples from vaccinated people were obtained from the UK trials COV001 and COV002, which included a single-blind randomized controlled phase 2/3 trial of AZD1222 (ChAdOx1 nCoV-19) in healthy adults. For TCRbeta chain sequencing, PBMC samples were collected from trial participants at day 0 and at day 28 after the second dose. What the work shows at the level of the full study, not this receptor alone: Participants were mostly white British, with more females than males. The authors suggested clonal diversity may have been underestimated. After two AZD1222 doses, both the breadth and the depth of spike-specific TCRs were significantly higher than at day 0 and than in MenACWY recipients. Epitopes outside the regions mutated in the B.1.351 and B.1.1.7 variants were reportedly recognized by nearly half of the unique spike-specific TCRs. No day 14 peak-response samples were available, so repertoires were characterized only after the peak T cell response. In the small 56-69-year group, the increase in depth fell short of significance, most likely because of low power. CD4 TCRs associated with the vaccine covered the entire spike protein, and the dominant responses were in regions 160-218 and 743-854. Only five to seven AZD1222 recipients were SARS-CoV-2 seropositive at baseline, limiting conclusions about previously exposed vaccinees.

The CDR3 regions of human TCRbeta chains were analyzed by immunosequencing. As for how the authors treated the data: TCRs in the repertoires were matched against a reference library of SARS-CoV-2-specific TCRs that had been generated with the MIRA antigen-specificity platform. Breadth was defined as the fraction of unique TCRs that were SARS-CoV-2-associated. Depth was defined as the fraction of total T cells that were SARS-CoV-2-associated. Each spike-specific TCR was assigned to its reactive spike region and to a CD4 or CD8 class using the MIRA data. Log10-transformed breadth and depth values were compared by one-way ANOVA with Sidak's multiple comparisons tests. Imported from immuneACCESS, the table was reduced by TCRdb to in-frame sequences with V and J called. These copies leave out some clones; in studies compared against another copy, an unresolved V gene accounts for under half, and the cause of the remainder is not known. V and J calls and clone size come straight from that table; D and trimming were deduced from the DNA. This sample holds 100,000 or so clones; approximately 90% were observed only once. The ten largest clones represent 1% to 1.5% of the sample.

Material: peripheral blood, obtained on day 0 of AZD1222 vaccination. The source of this sequence is an adult in good health.

Here is the DNA: TGTGCCAGCAGCTTGGCTACGGGCTCCGCGGTATACGAGCAGTACTTC. The encoded protein is CASSLATGSAVYEQYF. The rearranged chain carries TRBV5-5 and TRBJ2-7; the D gene cannot be resolved reliably. V is clipped by 0 bases and J by 4 bases, and the sequence between their germline boundaries is 17 bases long. The CDR1 and CDR2 encoded by the germline V gene (reference sequence) are SGHKS and YYEKEE. The CDR3 spans 16 residues, from the cysteine through the phenylalanine. This entry keeps only the CDR3 DNA: 48 bases, framed from base 1.